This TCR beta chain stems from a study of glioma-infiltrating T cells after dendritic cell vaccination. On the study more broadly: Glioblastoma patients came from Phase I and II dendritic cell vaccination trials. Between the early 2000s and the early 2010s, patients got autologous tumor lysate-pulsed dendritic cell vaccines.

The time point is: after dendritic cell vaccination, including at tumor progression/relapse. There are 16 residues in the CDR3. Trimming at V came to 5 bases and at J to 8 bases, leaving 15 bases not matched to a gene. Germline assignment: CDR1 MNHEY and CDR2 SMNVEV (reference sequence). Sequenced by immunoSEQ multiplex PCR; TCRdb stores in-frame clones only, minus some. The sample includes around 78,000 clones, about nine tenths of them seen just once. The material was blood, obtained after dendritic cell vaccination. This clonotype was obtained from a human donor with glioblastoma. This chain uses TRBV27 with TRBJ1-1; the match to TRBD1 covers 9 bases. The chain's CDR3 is CASSPTLGTGKFEAFF. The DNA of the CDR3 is TGTGCCAGCAGTCCCACCCTCGGGACAGGGAAGTTCGAAGCTTTCTTT.